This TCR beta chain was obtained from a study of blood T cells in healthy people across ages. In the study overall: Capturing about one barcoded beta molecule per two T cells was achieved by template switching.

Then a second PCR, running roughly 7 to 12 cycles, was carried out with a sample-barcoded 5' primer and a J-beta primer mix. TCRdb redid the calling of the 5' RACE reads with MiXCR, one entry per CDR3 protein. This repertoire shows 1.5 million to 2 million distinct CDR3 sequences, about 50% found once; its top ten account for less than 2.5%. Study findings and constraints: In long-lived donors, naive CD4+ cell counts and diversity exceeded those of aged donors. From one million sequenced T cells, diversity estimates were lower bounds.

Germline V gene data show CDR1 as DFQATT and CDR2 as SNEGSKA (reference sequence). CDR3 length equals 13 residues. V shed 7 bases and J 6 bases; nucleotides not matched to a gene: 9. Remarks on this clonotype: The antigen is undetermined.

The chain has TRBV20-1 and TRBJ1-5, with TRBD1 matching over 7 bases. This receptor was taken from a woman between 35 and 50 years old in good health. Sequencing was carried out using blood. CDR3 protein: CSVPDREIQPQHF. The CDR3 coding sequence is TGCAGTGTCCCTGACAGGGAGATTCAGCCCCAGCATTTT.